This entry lists 3 T cell receptor beta chains sequenced from one sample in a study of T-cell memory formation after mild COVID-19 (dated by TCRdb to 2020 to 2022). Receptor amplification or capture employed 5' RACE. This sample was sequenced with an Illumina NovaSeq 6000. TCRdb trimmed the raw reads at Q25, called clones with MiXCR and kept productive beta chains. Each CDR3 protein gets just one entry, which takes the most common genes and DNA from the rows behind it. The sample data list hundreds of thousands of distinct CDR3 sequences, and around 15% of these were observed just once. The ten largest make up around 23% of the sample. Sequencing input: PBMCs or a T cell subset sorted from them (not recorded which). Receptor source: a man between 18 and 29 years old who had mild COVID-19 (a few samples of this study predate the infection). The sample titles of this study are shuffled in the database, so cell type and time point are left out; the donor was told from shared clones.

This clonotype has just a few counts. The chain couples TRBV12-3 or TRBV12-4 to TRBJ1-2, with no clear D. The ends were cut back, 6 bases at V and 11 bases at J, with 13 bases in the middle. There are 11 residues in the CDR3. The chain's CDR3 is CASRLDGVYTF. CDR3 nucleotide sequence: TGTGCCAGCAGGCTAGATGGGGTTTACACCTTC.

The chain recombines TRBV3-1 with TRBJ2-5; the match to TRBD2 covers 9 bases. The junction had 4 bases not matched to a gene; V was cut back by 1 base and J by 4 bases. The germline V gene encodes CDR1 LGHDT and CDR2 YNNKEL (reference sequence). The CDR3 runs to 15 residues. This chain's CDR3 is CASSQALAGRETQYF. The CDR3 nucleotides read TGTGCCAGCAGCCAAGCGCTAGCGGGGCGAGAGACCCAGTACTTC.

The DNA for the CDR3 is TGCGCCAGCAGCCAAGCGTCGGTGCTCTATGGCTACACCTTC. Encoded protein: CASSQASVLYGYTF. V gene TRBV4-1 combines with J gene TRBJ1-2; D gene uncertain. Trimming shortened V by 1 base and J by 4 bases, and 10 bases separated the two germline ends. The germline CDR1 and CDR2 sequences are MGHRA and YSYEKL. This CDR3 has 14 amino acids.